These 30 T cell receptor beta chains came from one sample sequenced in a study of cytomegalovirus exposure and HLA in healthy donors. The assay was immunoSEQ multiplex PCR, and TCRdb's table has in-frame clones only and misses some. The table records around 60,000 clones, 90% to 97% of them present only once. The sample taken for sequencing was PBMCs. The receptors originated from a woman aged 18-29 years in good health and CMV-seronegative.

The chain recombines TRBV5-1 with TRBJ2-7; TRBD1 matches at 9 bases. Germline trimming cut 4 bases from V and 1 base from J; bases unmatched to any gene: 6. The germline V gene has CDR1 SGHRS and CDR2 YFSETQ. The CDR3 contains 15 residues. The DNA for the CDR3 is TGCGCCAGCAGCCTTGGGACAGGGTTGTCCTACGAGCAGTACTTC. Translation gives CASSLGTGLSYEQYF.

This chain joins TRBV28 and TRBJ2-1; D ambiguous. The CDR3 totals 13 residues. Trimming shortened V by 5 bases and J by 7 bases, and 12 bases separated the two germline ends. The germline V gene has CDR1 MDHEN and CDR2 SYDVKM. CDR3 nucleotides: TGTGCCAGCAGTGTCTCCACGCGGAATGAGCAGTTCTTC. This sequence encodes CASSVSTRNEQFF. The full variable domain, in which reference TRBV28 and TRBJ2-1 provide the parts outside the CDR3, is DVKVTQSSRYLVKRTGEKVFLECVQDMDHENMFWYRQDPGLGLRLIYFSYDVKMKEKGDIPEGYSVSREKKERFSLILESASTNQTSMYLCASSVSTRNEQFFGPGTRLTVL.

The chain is built from TRBV9 and TRBJ2-5, with 9 bases identical to TRBD2. The V segment lost 4 bases and the J segment 2 bases; nucleotides outside the gene matches: 9. There are 16 residues in the CDR3. Germline assignment: CDR1 SGDLS and CDR2 YYNGEE. The CDR3 nucleotides are TGTGCCAGCAGCCTAGGCCTAGCGGGGTGGCAAGAGACCCAGTACTTC. Amino acid sequence: CASSLGLAGWQETQYF.

J is TRBJ2-3 and V is TRBV20-1; 7 bases are shared with TRBD1. Unmatched junction bases numbered 5, after V lost 3 bases and J lost 11 bases. The CDR3 extends over 11 amino acids. Germline V lookup: CDR1 DFQATT, CDR2 SNEGSKA (reference sequence). The CDR3 protein is CSARGQSQQYF. For the CDR3, the DNA is TGCAGTGCTAGGGGACAGTCGCAGCAGTATTTT.

The chain couples TRBV28 to TRBJ1-3, with D possibly being TRBD1 (5 bases). The germline V gene encodes CDR1 MDHEN and CDR2 SYDVKM. This CDR3 is built from 16 residues. V lost 2 bases and J lost 0, with 11 bases in between. In nucleotides, the CDR3 is TGTGCCAGCAGTTTAGGTGGGGCCCTCTCTGGAAACACCATATATTTT. It yields the protein CASSLGGALSGNTIYF.

The rearrangement uses TRBV30 and TRBJ2-3; 13 bases are a match to TRBD2. Germline V gene data show CDR1 as GTSNPN and CDR2 as SVGIG (reference sequence). V lost 4 bases to trimming and J lost 6 bases; unmatched junction nucleotides: 16. This CDR3 has 18 amino acids. The CDR3 nucleotides read TGTGCCTGGACCCAATCCCGGACTAGCGGGGGAGGGGGGGATACGCAGTATTTT. Amino acid sequence: CAWTQSRTSGGGGDTQYF.

The V gene is TRBV6-4, the J gene TRBJ2-4; TRBD2 matches at 14 bases. V trimming: 0 bases; J trimming: 6 bases; junction bases outside the gene matches: 10. Per germline, CDR1 MRHNA and CDR2 SNTAGT. This CDR3 is built from 19 residues. The CDR3 loop is CASSDSGGLAGVGGNIQYF. Written as DNA, the CDR3 is TGTGCCAGCAGTGACTCGGGGGGACTAGCGGGAGTGGGGGGAAACATTCAGTACTTC.

The chain is built from TRBV19 and TRBJ1-1; the D is unclear. Per the germline V gene, CDR1 is LNHDA and CDR2 is SQIVND (reference sequence). This CDR3 comprises 14 residues. Trimming cost V 5 bases and J 5 bases, with 15 bases left between them. In DNA form, the CDR3 reads TGTGCCAGTAGTCCCTTCGCCTCGGGGACTGAAGCTTTCTTT. Translating gives CASSPFASGTEAFF.

This clone appeared a single time. V and J are TRBV11-3 and TRBJ2-7; 7 bases agree with TRBD1. Trimming at V came to 5 bases and at J to 0 bases, leaving 7 bases not matched to a gene. This CDR3 has 15 amino acids. The germline CDR1 and CDR2 sequences are SGHNT and YENEEA. The CDR3 nucleotides are TGTGCCAGCAGCCTAGGGACAGAGAGCTCCTACGAGCAGTACTTC. It codes for CASSLGTESSYEQYF. Complete variable domain (other parts from reference TRBV11-3 and TRBJ2-7): EAGVVQSPRYKIIEKKQPVAFWCNPISGHNTLYWYLQNLGQGPELLIRYENEEAVDDSQLPKDRFSAERLKGVDSTLKIQPAELGDSAVYLCASSLGTESSYEQYFGPGTRLTVT.

This chain connects TRBV9 to TRBJ2-7, with D possibly matching TRBD2 (6 bases). V dropped 3 bases and J dropped 0 bases, with 7 bases sitting between them. Germline lookup yields CDR1 SGDLS and CDR2 YYNGEE. The CDR3 is 13 amino acids. In DNA form, the CDR3 reads TGTGCCAGCAGCGCCGGGAGCTCCTACGAGCAGTACTTC. As protein: CASSAGSSYEQYF.

This chain joins TRBV7-9 and TRBJ1-2, with TRBD1 identical over 8 bases. Losses at the gene ends were 1 base for V and 4 bases for J; bases not matched to a gene: 11. The germline V gene has CDR1 SEHNR and CDR2 FQNEAQ (reference sequence). The CDR3 runs 17 residues. The CDR3 region has the DNA TGTGCCAGCAGCTTAGATCCCCGGGACAGGCAGGGCTATGGCTACACCTTC. Translated: CASSLDPRDRQGYGYTF.

This clone was counted once. The gene calls are TRBV28 and TRBJ2-1, with D hard to call. This CDR3 has 15 residues. CDR1 and CDR2 (germline): MDHEN, SYDVKM. V gave up 7 bases and J gave up 0 bases, with 13 bases separating them. DNA of the CDR3: TGTGCCAGCAAGGCCGACCCGGGCTCCTACAATGAGCAGTTCTTC. Its translation is CASKADPGSYNEQFF.

CDR3 DNA sequence: TGTGCCAGTAGTAAGGCGGGGGGGGCCTACAATGAGCAGTTCTTC. Translation gives CASSKAGGAYNEQFF. The V and J genes are TRBV19 and TRBJ2-1; 9 bases fit TRBD2. Losses at the gene ends were 4 bases for V and 2 bases for J; bases not matched to a gene: 3. CDR1 is LNHDA, CDR2 SQIVND, per germline (reference sequence). The CDR3 loop spans 15 amino acids.

The CDR3 region has the DNA TGTGCCAGCAGTACCGCCGGTCTCCCCCCAGATACGCAGTATTTT. Translation gives CASSTAGLPPDTQYF. The chain couples TRBV28 to TRBJ2-3; D remains ambiguous. Per germline, CDR1 MDHEN and CDR2 SYDVKM. V gave up 5 bases and J gave up 4 bases, with 16 bases separating them. This CDR3 is 15 amino acids long.

The gene calls are TRBV7-8 and TRBJ2-7; D perhaps matches TRBD1 (7 bases). The germline gives CDR1 SGHVS, CDR2 FQNEAQ. V lost 4 bases and J 6 bases, leaving 16 bases between the germline ends. The length of the CDR3 is 14 residues. The DNA of the CDR3 is TGTGCCAGCAGCTCCCGGGGGACAGCGGGCGAGCAGTACTTC. Protein sequence: CASSSRGTAGEQYF.

The chain uses TRBV28 and TRBJ2-3; D remains ambiguous. Germline-derived CDR1 and CDR2 are MDHEN and SYDVKM. Trimming removed 3 bases from V and 4 bases from J, with 8 bases in between. The CDR3 is 13 amino acids. CDR3 sequence reads: CASSLTRADTQYF. CDR3 DNA: TGTGCCAGCAGTTTGACTCGAGCAGATACGCAGTATTTT.

The CDR3 bases are TGTGCCAGCAGGCCCCAGGGCCGCGACACCTACGAGCAGTACTTC. The encoded protein is CASRPQGRDTYEQYF. The genes are TRBV6-5 and TRBJ2-7, with a tentative D call TRBD1 (5 bases). CDR1 and CDR2 from the germline V gene are MNHEY and SVGAGI. The CDR3 is made up of 15 amino acids. The V gene lost 6 bases and the J gene lost 2 bases, with 17 bases spanning the gap.

V gene TRBV27 combines with J gene TRBJ1-2, with 8 bases fitting TRBD1. With 5 bases clipped from V and 8 bases from J, the junction kept 7 bases outside the gene matches. In germline, CDR1 is MNHEY, CDR2 SMNVEV (reference sequence). CDR3 length: 13 residues. The DNA of the CDR3 is TGTGCCAGCAGTATAAGGACAGGGTTGGGCTACACCTTC. Translating gives CASSIRTGLGYTF.

The rearrangement joins TRBV19 to TRBJ1-2; weak D call: TRBD1 (5 bases). The CDR3 loop spans 12 amino acids. Trimming took off 5 bases at V and 5 bases at J, with 9 bases between the two ends. Germline CDR1 is LNHDA and CDR2 is SQIVND (reference sequence). The CDR3 region is CASSERQYGYTF. The CDR3 bases are TGTGCCAGTAGTGAACGACAGTATGGCTACACCTTC.

This CDR3 is CASTQGAGAEAFF. CDR3 sequence (DNA): TGTGCCAGTACCCAGGGGGCGGGAGCTGAAGCTTTCTTT. This sequence joins TRBV19 and TRBJ1-1, with 8 bases identical to TRBD1. Germline values: CDR1 LNHDA, CDR2 SQIVND (reference sequence). The CDR3 runs 13 residues. V dropped 7 bases and J dropped 6; count of bases not matched to a gene: 7.

This clone came up once. The CDR3 protein is CAISEENTIYF. The CDR3 bases are TGTGCCATCAGTGAGGAGAACACCATATATTTT. V gene TRBV10-3 combines with J gene TRBJ1-3; D is uncertain. The CDR3 covers 11 residues. V lost 2 bases and J lost 7, with 3 bases in between. CDR1 ENHRY and CDR2 SYGVKD come from the germline V gene.

J is TRBJ2-7 and V is TRBV11-1, with 8 bases lining up with TRBD1. CDR1 is SGHAT and CDR2 is FQDESV in the germline V gene (reference sequence). V trimming: 1 base; J trimming: 7 bases; junction bases outside the gene matches: 6. This CDR3 spans 14 amino acids. The CDR3, as DNA: TGTGCCAGCAGCTTAGTTGGGACAGGTGGGGAGCAGTACTTC. Protein product: CASSLVGTGGEQYF. The variable domain in full, with the rest retrieved from reference TRBV11-1 and TRBJ2-7, is EAEVAQSPRYKITEKSQAVAFWCDPISGHATLYWYRQILGQGPELLVQFQDESVVDDSQLPKDRFSAERLKGVDSTLKIQPAELGDSAMYLCASSLVGTGGEQYFGPGTRLTVT.

This clone has just one count. J is TRBJ1-4 and V is TRBV28, with no clear D. CDR3 length equals 11 residues. V shed 8 bases and J shed 7 bases, with 8 bases lying between them. Germline lookup yields CDR1 MDHEN and CDR2 SYDVKM. In nucleotides, the CDR3 is TGTGCCAGCGGGGAGATTGAAAAACTGTTTTTT. Encoded protein: CASGEIEKLFF.

The chain couples TRBV4-3 to TRBJ2-3; 8 bases are a match to TRBD2. The J segment lost 5 bases and the V segment lost 1 base, leaving 5 bases of the junction unmatched. Germline V gives CDR1 LGHNA, CDR2 YSLEER. There are 15 residues in the CDR3. In DNA form, the CDR3 reads TGCGCCAGCAGCCAAGGAGGGACTAGACAAGATACGCAGTATTTT. Protein sequence: CASSQGGTRQDTQYF.

V is TRBV2 and J is TRBJ2-1; D perhaps matches TRBD1 (5 bases). The germline CDR1 and CDR2 sequences are SNHLY and FYNNEI. CDR3 length: 14 residues. V dropped 8 bases and J dropped 1 base, with 12 bases sitting between them. The CDR3 nucleotides read TGTGCCAGCGTCCCAGGGTGGTCCTACAATGAGCAGTTCTTC. It yields the protein CASVPGWSYNEQFF.

CDR3 bases: TGTGCCATCAGTGAGGGGACTAGCGGGGACACCTACGAGCAGTACTTC. Amino acids: CAISEGTSGDTYEQYF. The V gene is TRBV10-3, the J gene TRBJ2-7; 13 bases agree with TRBD2. Germline V lookup: CDR1 ENHRY, CDR2 SYGVKD. Trimming at V came to 2 bases and at J to 2 bases, leaving 3 bases not matched to a gene. This CDR3 has 16 residues.

The chain combines TRBV10-3 with TRBJ1-3; D is possibly TRBD1 (5 bases). Germline assignment: CDR1 ENHRY and CDR2 SYGVKD. Trimming left V 2 bases short and J 15 bases short, with 11 bases between. This CDR3 contains 11 residues. The CDR3 is CAISEGGSGYF. The CDR3 bases are TGTGCCATCAGTGAGGGGGGGTCCGGATATTTT.

The J gene is TRBJ2-3, the V gene TRBV10-3; 8 bases are shared with TRBD2. Trimming at V came to 2 bases and at J to 4 bases, leaving 2 bases not matched to a gene. Germline V gives CDR1 ENHRY, CDR2 SYGVKD. The CDR3 length is 14 residues. CDR3 loop: CAISERTSSDTQYF. The DNA for the CDR3 is TGTGCCATCAGTGAGAGGACTAGCTCAGATACGCAGTATTTT.

The chain joins TRBV27 to TRBJ2-6; D perhaps matches TRBD1 (6 bases). Germline values: CDR1 MNHEY, CDR2 SMNVEV (reference sequence). The V and J ends lost 4 bases and 4 bases respectively, with 11 bases between them. The CDR3 is 15 amino acids. CDR3 in DNA: TGTGCCAGCAGTTGGGGGCTCGCCGGGGCCAACGTCCTGACTTTC. It encodes CASSWGLAGANVLTF. The variable domain in full, with the rest retrieved from reference TRBV27 and TRBJ2-6, is EAQVTQNPRYLITVTGKKLTVTCSQNMNHEYMSWYRQDPGLGLRQIYYSMNVEVTDKGDVPEGYKVSRKEKRNFPLILESPSPNQTSLYFCASSWGLAGANVLTFGAGSRLTVL.

The chain is built from TRBV27 and TRBJ2-7; a possible D gene is TRBD2 (6 bases). The CDR3 length is 14 residues. The V gene's germline CDR1 is MNHEY and CDR2 SMNVEV (reference sequence). The ends were cut back, 6 bases at V and 0 bases at J, with 12 bases in the middle. CDR3 sequence: CASSSSVASYEQYF. CDR3 sequence (DNA): TGTGCCAGCAGCTCTAGCGTAGCCTCCTACGAGCAGTACTTC.